These T cell receptor beta chains were read from a single sample in a study of T cell repertoires in cytomegalovirus infection. These receptors have no identified antigens. From the reads, TCRdb called clonotypes with MiXCR, one entry per CDR3 protein. The table lists 750,000 to 950,000 distinct CDR3 sequences, roughly 29% of them singletons. Sequencing was performed on cultured CD8+ T cells from PBMCs, taken from culture after CMV antigen stimulation. These receptors all stem from a human donor in good health (CMV status not recorded). Some clones in this sample may be carry-over from other donors' samples. CDR3s include the opening cysteine and the closing phenylalanine or tryptophan. The D gene is left open where the match is weak. Size values are once, few and many counts, or a class for expanded clones, and some rows have none.

J gene: TRBJ1-3; clone size: few; D gene: NA; V gene: TRBV12-5; CDR3 protein: CASGLAYGGPGNTIYF; CDR3 DNA: TGTGCTAGTGGTTTGGCTTACGGGGGGCCGGGAAACACCATATATTTT
J gene: TRBJ2-6; clone size: NA; D gene: NA; V gene: TRBV7-9; CDR3 protein: CASSARGGGGANVLTF; CDR3 DNA: TGTGCCAGCAGCGCCAGGGGTGGCGGTGGGGCCAACGTCCTGACTTTC
J gene: TRBJ2-7; clone size: NA; D gene: NA; V gene: TRBV19; CDR3 protein: CASSIGRGGEQYF; CDR3 DNA: TGTGCCAGTAGTATCGGACGAGGGGGCGAGCAGTACTTC
J gene: TRBJ2-7; clone size: NA; D gene: NA; V gene: TRBV27; CDR3 protein: CASSFRGEQYF; CDR3 DNA: TGTGCCAGCAGTTTCAGGGGTGAGCAGTACTTC
J gene: TRBJ1-5; clone size: many; D gene: NA; V gene: TRBV7-6; CDR3 protein: CASSPTGIRNQPQHF; CDR3 DNA: TGTGCCAGCAGCCCAACAGGGATCCGCAATCAGCCCCAGCATTTT
J gene: TRBJ1-5; clone size: many; D gene: NA; V gene: TRBV12-5; CDR3 protein: CASGLYGFNQPQHF; CDR3 DNA: TGTGCTAGTGGTTTGTACGGGTTTAATCAGCCCCAGCATTTT
J gene: TRBJ2-5; clone size: NA; D gene: TRBD1; V gene: TRBV7-9; CDR3 protein: CASSLIQGRETQYF; CDR3 DNA: TGTGCCAGCAGCTTAATACAGGGGCGAGAGACCCAGTACTTC
J gene: TRBJ2-5; clone size: NA; D gene: NA; V gene: TRBV7-6; CDR3 protein: CASSQGYQETQYF; CDR3 DNA: TGTGCCAGCAGCCAGGGCTACCAAGAGACCCAGTACTTC
J gene: TRBJ1-2; clone size: NA; D gene: NA; V gene: TRBV6-5; CDR3 protein: CASSYSPQQGSTF; CDR3 DNA: TGTGCCAGCAGTTACTCGCCCCAACAGGGCTCCACCTTC
J gene: TRBJ2-7; clone size: NA; D gene: TRBD2; V gene: TRBV19; CDR3 protein: CASQRGPTYEQYF; CDR3 DNA: TGTGCCAGCCAGCGGGGGCCAACCTACGAGCAGTACTTC
J gene: TRBJ1-2; clone size: few; D gene: NA; V gene: TRBV6-5; CDR3 protein: CASSYGAGDGYTF; CDR3 DNA: TGTGCCAGCAGTTACGGGGCAGGGGACGGCTACACCTTC
J gene: TRBJ1-1; clone size: NA; D gene: NA; V gene: TRBV6-1; CDR3 protein: CASSTIGWEAFF; CDR3 DNA: TGTGCCAGCAGTACTATAGGATGGGAAGCTTTCTTT
J gene: TRBJ2-1; clone size: NA; D gene: TRBD1; V gene: TRBV5-6; CDR3 protein: CASSLDGTGEDEQFF; CDR3 DNA: TGTGCCAGCAGCTTGGACGGGACAGGGGAGGATGAGCAGTTCTTC
J gene: TRBJ2-2; clone size: NA; D gene: NA; V gene: TRBV27; CDR3 protein: CASLSAYTGELFF; CDR3 DNA: TGTGCCAGCCTCTCAGCCTACACCGGGGAGCTGTTTTTT
J gene: TRBJ2-1; clone size: few; D gene: NA; V gene: TRBV11-2; CDR3 protein: CASSVMNEQFF; CDR3 DNA: TGTGCCAGCAGCGTAATGAATGAGCAGTTCTTC
J gene: TRBJ2-3; clone size: many; D gene: NA; V gene: TRBV7-6; CDR3 protein: CASSLAHTDTQYF; CDR3 DNA: TGTGCCAGCAGCTTGGCCCACACAGATACGCAGTATTTT
J gene: TRBJ1-2; clone size: few; D gene: NA; V gene: TRBV4-1; CDR3 protein: CASSQGSGDYGYTF; CDR3 DNA: TGCGCCAGCAGCCAGGGATCAGGGGACTATGGCTACACCTTC
J gene: TRBJ2-7; clone size: NA; D gene: TRBD1; V gene: TRBV27; CDR3 protein: CASSLFGTGGNYEQYF; CDR3 DNA: TGTGCCAGCAGTTTATTTGGGACAGGGGGAAACTACGAGCAGTACTTC
J gene: TRBJ2-5; clone size: NA; D gene: TRBD2; V gene: TRBV28; CDR3 protein: CASSVGVTPGRTSGGERYQETQYF; CDR3 DNA: TGTGCCAGCAGTGTTGGGGTCACCCCGGGCCGGACTAGCGGGGGGGAGAGGTACCAAGAGACCCAGTACTTC
J gene: TRBJ2-3; clone size: NA; D gene: NA; V gene: TRBV11-2; CDR3 protein: CASSPRGGEGTDTQYF; CDR3 DNA: TGTGCCAGCAGCCCCCGAGGCGGGGAAGGCACAGATACGCAGTATTTT
J gene: TRBJ2-7; clone size: NA; D gene: NA; V gene: TRBV6-1; CDR3 protein: CASSEGPSRQFYEQYF; CDR3 DNA: TGTGCCAGCAGTGAAGGACCCAGTAGACAGTTCTACGAGCAGTACTTC
J gene: TRBJ1-2; clone size: NA; D gene: NA; V gene: TRBV2; CDR3 protein: CAREDSYGYTF; CDR3 DNA: TGTGCCAGAGAGGACAGCTATGGCTACACCTTC